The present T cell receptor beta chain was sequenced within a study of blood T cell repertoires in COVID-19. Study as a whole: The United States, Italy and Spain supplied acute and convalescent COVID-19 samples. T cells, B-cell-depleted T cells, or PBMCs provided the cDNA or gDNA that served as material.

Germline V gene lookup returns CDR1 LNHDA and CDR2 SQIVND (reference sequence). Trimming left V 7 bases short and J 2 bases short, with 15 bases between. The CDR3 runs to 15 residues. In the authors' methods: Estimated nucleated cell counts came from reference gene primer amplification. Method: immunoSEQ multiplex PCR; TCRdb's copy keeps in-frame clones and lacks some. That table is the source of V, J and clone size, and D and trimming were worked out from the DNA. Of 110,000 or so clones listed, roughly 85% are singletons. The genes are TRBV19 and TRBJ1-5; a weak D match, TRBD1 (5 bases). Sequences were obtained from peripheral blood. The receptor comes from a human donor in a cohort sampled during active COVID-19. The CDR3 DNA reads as TGTGCCAGTACCTACCGGGACTCGGGCAATCAGCCCCAGCATTTT. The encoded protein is CASTYRDSGNQPQHF. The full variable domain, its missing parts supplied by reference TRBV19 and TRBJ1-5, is DGGITQSPKYLFRKEGQNVTLSCEQNLNHDAMYWYRQDPGQGLRLIYYSQIVNDFQKGDIAEGYSVSREKKESFPLTVTSAQKNPTAFYLCASTYRDSGNQPQHFGDGTRLSIL.